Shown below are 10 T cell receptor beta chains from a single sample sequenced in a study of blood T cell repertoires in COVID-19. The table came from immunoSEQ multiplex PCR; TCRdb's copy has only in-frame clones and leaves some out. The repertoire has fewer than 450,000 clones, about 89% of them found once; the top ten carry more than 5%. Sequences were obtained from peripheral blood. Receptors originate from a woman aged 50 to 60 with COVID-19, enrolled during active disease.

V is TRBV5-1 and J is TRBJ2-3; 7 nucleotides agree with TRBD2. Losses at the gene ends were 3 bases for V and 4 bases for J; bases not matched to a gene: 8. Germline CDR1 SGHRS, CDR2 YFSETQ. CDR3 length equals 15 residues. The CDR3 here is CASSYGAGESDTQYF. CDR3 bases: TGCGCCAGCAGCTACGGGGCGGGAGAGTCAGATACGCAGTATTTT.

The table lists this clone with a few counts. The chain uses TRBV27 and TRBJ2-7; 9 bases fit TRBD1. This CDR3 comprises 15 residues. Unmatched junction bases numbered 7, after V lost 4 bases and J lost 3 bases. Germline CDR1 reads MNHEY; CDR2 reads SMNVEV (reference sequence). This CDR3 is CASSSQGQGHYEQYF. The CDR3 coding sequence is TGTGCCAGCAGTTCGCAGGGACAGGGTCACTACGAGCAGTACTTC.

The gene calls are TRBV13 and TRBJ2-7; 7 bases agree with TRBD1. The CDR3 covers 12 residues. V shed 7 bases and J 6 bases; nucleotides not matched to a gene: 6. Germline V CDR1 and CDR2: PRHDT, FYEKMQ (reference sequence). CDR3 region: CASTTDRSEQYF. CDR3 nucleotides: TGTGCCAGCACCACGGACAGGTCCGAGCAGTACTTC.

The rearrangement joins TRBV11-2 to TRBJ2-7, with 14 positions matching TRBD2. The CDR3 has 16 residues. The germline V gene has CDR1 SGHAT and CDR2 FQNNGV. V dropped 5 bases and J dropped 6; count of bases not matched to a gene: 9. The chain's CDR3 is CASSVSGGLAGVEQYF. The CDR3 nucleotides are TGTGCCAGCAGCGTCTCCGGGGGACTAGCGGGAGTCGAGCAGTACTTC. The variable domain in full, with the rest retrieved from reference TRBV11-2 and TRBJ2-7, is EAGVAQSPRYKIIEKRQSVAFWCNPISGHATLYWYQQILGQGPKLLIQFQNNGVVDDSQLPKDRFSAERLKGVDSTLKIQPAKLEDSAVYLCASSVSGGLAGVEQYFGPGTRLTVT.

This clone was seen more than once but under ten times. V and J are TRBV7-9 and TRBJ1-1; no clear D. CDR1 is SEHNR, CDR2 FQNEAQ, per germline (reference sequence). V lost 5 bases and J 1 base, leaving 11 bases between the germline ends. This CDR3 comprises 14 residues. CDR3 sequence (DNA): TGTGCCAGCAGCACAGCGGCTAGGAACACTGAAGCTTTCTTT. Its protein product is CASSTAARNTEAFF.

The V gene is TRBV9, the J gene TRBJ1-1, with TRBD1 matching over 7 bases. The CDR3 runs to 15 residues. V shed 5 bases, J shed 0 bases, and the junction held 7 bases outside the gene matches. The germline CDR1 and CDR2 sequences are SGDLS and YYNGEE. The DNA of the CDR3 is TGTGCCAGCAGGCGACAGGGACCCATGAACACTGAAGCTTTCTTT. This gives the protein CASRRQGPMNTEAFF.

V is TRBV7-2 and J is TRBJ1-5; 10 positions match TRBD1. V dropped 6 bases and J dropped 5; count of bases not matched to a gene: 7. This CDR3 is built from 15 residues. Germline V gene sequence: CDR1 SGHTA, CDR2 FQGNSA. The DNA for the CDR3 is TGTGCCAGCAGTAGACAGGGGGCGAGGTATCAGCCCCAGCATTTT. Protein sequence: CASSRQGARYQPQHF.

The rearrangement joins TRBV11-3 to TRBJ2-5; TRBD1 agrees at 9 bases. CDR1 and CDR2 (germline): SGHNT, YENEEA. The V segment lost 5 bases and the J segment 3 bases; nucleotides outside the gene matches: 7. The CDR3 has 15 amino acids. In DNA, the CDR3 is TGTGCCAGCAGCAAACCCGGGGACAGGGAAGAGACCCAGTACTTC. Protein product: CASSKPGDREETQYF.

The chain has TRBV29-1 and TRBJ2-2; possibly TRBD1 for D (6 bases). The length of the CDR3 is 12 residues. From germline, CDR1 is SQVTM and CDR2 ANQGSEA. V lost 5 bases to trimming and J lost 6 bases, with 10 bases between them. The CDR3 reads CSVNRAAGELFF. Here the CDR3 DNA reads TGCAGCGTTAACAGGGCGGCCGGGGAGCTGTTTTTT.

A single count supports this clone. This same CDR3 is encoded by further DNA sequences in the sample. For the CDR3, the DNA is TGCGCCAGCAGCTTGGGGACTAGCGGTTACAATGAGCAGTTCTTC. Protein: CASSLGTSGYNEQFF. The J gene is TRBJ2-1, the V gene TRBV5-1, with 10 bases matching TRBD2. CDR1 and CDR2 (germline): SGHRS, YFSETQ. The CDR3 extends over 15 amino acids. The V gene end was trimmed by 0 bases and the J gene end by 4 bases; junction bases not matched to a gene: 1.